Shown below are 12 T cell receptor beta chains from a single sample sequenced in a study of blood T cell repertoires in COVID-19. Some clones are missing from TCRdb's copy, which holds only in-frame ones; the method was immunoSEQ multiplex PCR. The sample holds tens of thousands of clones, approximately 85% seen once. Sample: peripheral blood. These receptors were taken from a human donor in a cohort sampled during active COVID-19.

This CDR3 is CASIPTGENIQYF. For the CDR3, the DNA is TGTGCCAGTATCCCGACAGGGGAAAACATTCAGTACTTC. This chain connects TRBV19 to TRBJ2-4; 8 bases match TRBD1. Per germline, CDR1 LNHDA and CDR2 SQIVND (reference sequence). The CDR3 extends over 13 amino acids. With V trimmed by 7 bases and J by 5 bases, 4 bases remained unmatched.

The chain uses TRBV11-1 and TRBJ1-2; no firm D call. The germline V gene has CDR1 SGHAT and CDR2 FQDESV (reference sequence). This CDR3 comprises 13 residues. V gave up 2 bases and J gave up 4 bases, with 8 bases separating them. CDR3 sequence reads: CASSLRGGYGYTF. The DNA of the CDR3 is TGTGCCAGCAGCTTAAGAGGCGGCTATGGCTACACCTTC.

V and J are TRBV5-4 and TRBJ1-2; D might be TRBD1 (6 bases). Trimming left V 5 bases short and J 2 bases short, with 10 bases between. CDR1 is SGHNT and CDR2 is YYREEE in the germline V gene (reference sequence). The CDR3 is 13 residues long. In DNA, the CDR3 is TGTGCCAGCAGTGCGGACAGAAACTATGGCTACACCTTC. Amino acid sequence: CASSADRNYGYTF.

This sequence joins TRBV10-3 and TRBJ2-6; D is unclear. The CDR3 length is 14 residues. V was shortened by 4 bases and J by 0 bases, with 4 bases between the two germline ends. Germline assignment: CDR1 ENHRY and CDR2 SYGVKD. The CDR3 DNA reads TGTGCCATCAGTGGGCACTCTGGGGCCAACGTCCTGACTTTC. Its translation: CAISGHSGANVLTF.

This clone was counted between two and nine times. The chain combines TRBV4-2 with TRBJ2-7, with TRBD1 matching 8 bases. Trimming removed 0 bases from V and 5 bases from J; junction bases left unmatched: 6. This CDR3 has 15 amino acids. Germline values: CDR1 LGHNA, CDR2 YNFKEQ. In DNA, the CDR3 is TGTGCCAGCAGCCAAGAAGCAACAGGGGGAGACGAGCAGTACTTC. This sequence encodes CASSQEATGGDEQYF.

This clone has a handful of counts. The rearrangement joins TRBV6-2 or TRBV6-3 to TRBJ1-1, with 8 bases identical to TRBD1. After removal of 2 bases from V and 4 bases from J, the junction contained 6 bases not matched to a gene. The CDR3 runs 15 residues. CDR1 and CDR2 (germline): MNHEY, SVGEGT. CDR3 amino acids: CASSYTGQGSTEAFF. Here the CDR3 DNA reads TGTGCCAGCAGTTACACAGGACAGGGAAGCACTGAAGCTTTCTTT.

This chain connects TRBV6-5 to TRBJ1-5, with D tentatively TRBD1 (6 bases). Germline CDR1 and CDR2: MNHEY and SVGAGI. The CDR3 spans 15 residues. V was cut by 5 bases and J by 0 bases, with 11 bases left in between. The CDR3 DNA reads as TGTGCCAGCAGTAGGACAGTCTATAGCAATCAGCCCCAGCATTTT. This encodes CASSRTVYSNQPQHF.

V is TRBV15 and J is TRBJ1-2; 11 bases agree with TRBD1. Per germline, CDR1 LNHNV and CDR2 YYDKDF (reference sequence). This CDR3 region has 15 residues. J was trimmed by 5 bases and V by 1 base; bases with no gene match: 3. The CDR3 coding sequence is TGTGCCACCAGCAGAGGGGACAGGGGGATGTATGGCTACACCTTC. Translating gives CATSRGDRGMYGYTF.

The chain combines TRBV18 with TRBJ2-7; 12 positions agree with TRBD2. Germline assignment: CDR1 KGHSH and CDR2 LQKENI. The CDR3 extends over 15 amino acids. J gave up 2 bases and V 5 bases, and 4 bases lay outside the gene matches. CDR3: CASSASGGEAYEQYF. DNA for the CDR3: TGTGCCAGCTCAGCTAGCGGGGGGGAAGCCTACGAGCAGTACTTC.

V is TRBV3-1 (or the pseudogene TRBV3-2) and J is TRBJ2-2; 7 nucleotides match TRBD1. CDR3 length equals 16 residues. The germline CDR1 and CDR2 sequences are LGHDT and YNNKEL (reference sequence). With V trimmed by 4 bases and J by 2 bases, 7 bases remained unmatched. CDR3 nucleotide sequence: TGTGCCAGCAGCCCGGTACAGGGGTCCAACACCGGGGAGCTGTTTTTT. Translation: CASSPVQGSNTGELFF.

DNA for the CDR3: TGTGCCAGCAGCTTGACGAGGGTGGACACCGGGGAGCTGTTTTTT. It specifies CASSLTRVDTGELFF. The V call is TRBV11-2, the J call TRBJ2-2, with D tentatively TRBD2 (5 bases). V gave up 3 bases and J gave up 3 bases, with 11 bases separating them. From germline, CDR1 is SGHAT and CDR2 FQNNGV. The length of the CDR3 is 15 residues.

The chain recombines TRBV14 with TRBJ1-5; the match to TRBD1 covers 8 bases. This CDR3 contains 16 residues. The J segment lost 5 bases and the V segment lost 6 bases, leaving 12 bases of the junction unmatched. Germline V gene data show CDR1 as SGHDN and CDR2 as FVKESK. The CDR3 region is CASSRRVQTGDQPQHF. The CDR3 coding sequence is TGTGCCAGCAGTCGGAGGGTGCAGACAGGGGATCAGCCCCAGCATTTT.